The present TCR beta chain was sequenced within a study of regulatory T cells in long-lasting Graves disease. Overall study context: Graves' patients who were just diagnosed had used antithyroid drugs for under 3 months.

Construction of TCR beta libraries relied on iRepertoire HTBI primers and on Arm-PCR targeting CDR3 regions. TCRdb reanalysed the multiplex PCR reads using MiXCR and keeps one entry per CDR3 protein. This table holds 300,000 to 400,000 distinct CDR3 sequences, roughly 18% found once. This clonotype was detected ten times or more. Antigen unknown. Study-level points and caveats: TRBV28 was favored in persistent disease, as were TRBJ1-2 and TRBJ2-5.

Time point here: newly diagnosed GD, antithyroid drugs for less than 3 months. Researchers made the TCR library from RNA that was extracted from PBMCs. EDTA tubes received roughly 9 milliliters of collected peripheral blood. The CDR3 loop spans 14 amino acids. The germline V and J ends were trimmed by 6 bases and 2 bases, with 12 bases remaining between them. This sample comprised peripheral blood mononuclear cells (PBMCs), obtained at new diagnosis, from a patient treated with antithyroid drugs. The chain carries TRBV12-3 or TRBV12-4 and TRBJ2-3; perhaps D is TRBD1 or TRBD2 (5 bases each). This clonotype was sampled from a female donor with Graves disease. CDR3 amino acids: CASSYMGVTDTQYF. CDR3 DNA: TGTGCCAGCAGCTATATGGGGGTCACAGATACGCAGTATTTT.